These 2 T cell receptor beta chains were all obtained from the same sample, sequenced in a study of blood T cell repertoires in COVID-19. Clones were sequenced by immunoSEQ multiplex PCR, and TCRdb holds only the in-frame ones, with some missing. This table has about 300,000 clones, around 90% appearing once. What was sequenced was peripheral blood. These receptors were collected from a man aged 18 to 35 who had recovered from COVID-19.

This sequence joins TRBV7-8 and TRBJ2-2, with 10 bases lining up with TRBD2. V shed 4 bases and J 7 bases; nucleotides not matched to a gene: 9. There are 16 residues in the CDR3. Germline CDR1 reads SGHVS; CDR2 reads FQNEAQ. The CDR3 reads CASSSPLAGAGGELFF. CDR3 in DNA: TGTGCCAGCAGCTCACCCCTAGCGGGAGCGGGCGGGGAGCTGTTTTTT.

V is TRBV11-3 and J is TRBJ2-4, with 9 bases fitting TRBD1. The CDR3 is 16 residues long. CDR1 SGHNT and CDR2 YENEEA come from the germline V gene. V dropped 3 bases and J dropped 2; count of bases not matched to a gene: 5. The CDR3 here is CASSLGTGSSKNIQYF. CDR3 coding DNA: TGTGCCAGCAGCTTGGGGACAGGGTCGTCCAAAAACATTCAGTACTTC.